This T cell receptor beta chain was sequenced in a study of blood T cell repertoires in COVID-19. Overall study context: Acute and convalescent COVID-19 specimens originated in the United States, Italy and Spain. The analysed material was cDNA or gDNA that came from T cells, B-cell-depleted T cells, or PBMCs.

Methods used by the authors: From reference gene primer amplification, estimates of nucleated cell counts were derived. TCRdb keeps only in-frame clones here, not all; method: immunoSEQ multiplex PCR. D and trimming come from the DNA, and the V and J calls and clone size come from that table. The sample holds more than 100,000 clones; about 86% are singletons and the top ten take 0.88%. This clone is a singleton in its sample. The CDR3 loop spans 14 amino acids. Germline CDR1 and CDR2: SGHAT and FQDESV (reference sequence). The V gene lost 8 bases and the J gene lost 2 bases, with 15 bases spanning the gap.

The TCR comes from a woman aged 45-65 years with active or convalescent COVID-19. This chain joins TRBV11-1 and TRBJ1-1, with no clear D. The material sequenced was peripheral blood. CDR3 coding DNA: TGTGCCAGCCGCCCTCGGTCTCCCAACACTGAAGCTTTCTTT. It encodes CASRPRSPNTEAFF.